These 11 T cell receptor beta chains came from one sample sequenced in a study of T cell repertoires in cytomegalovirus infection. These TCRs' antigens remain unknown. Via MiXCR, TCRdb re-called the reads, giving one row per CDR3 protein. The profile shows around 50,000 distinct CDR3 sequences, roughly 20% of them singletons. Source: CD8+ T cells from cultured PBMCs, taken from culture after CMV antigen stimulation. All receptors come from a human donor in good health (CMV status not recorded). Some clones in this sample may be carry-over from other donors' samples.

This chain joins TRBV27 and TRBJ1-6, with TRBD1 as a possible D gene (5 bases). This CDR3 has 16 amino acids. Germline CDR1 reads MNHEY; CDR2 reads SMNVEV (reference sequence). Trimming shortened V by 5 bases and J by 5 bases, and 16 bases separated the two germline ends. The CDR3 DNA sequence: TGTGCCAGCAGTCCGCCCGGGACGGGGAATAATTCACCCCTCCACTTT. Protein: CASSPPGTGNNSPLHF.

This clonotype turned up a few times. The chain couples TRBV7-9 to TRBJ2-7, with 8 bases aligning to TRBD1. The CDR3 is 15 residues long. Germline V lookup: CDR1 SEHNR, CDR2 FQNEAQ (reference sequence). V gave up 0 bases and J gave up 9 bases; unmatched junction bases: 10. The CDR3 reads CASSLAGQGIFGQYF. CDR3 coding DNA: TGTGCCAGCAGCTTAGCCGGACAGGGAATTTTCGGGCAGTACTTC.

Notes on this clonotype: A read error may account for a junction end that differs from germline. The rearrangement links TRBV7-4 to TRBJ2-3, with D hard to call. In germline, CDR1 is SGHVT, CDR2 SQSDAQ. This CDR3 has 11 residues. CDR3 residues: CASSLDMDKVF. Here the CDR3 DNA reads TGTGCCAGCAGCTTAGATATGGATAAGGTATTT.

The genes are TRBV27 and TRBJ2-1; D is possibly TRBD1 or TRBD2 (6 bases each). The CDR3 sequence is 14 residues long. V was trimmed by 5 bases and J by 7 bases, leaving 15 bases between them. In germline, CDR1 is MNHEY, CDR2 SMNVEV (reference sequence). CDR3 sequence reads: CASSPIGGVNEQFF. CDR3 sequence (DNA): TGTGCCAGCAGTCCTATCGGGGGCGTGAATGAGCAGTTCTTC.

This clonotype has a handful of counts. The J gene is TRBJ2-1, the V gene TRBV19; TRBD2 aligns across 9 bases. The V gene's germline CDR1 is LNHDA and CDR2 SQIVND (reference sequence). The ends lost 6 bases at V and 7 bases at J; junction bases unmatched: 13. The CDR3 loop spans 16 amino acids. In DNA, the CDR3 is TGTGCCAGTAGCAGGCTTGCGGGGGGGGGGAGTAATGAGCAGTTCTTC. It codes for CASSRLAGGGSNEQFF.

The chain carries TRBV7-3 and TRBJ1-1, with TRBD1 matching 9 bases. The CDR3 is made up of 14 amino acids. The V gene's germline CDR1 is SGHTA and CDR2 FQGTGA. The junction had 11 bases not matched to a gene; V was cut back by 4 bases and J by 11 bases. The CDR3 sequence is CASSSNQGQGGAFF. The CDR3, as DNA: TGTGCCAGCAGCTCAAACCAGGGACAGGGTGGCGCTTTCTTT.

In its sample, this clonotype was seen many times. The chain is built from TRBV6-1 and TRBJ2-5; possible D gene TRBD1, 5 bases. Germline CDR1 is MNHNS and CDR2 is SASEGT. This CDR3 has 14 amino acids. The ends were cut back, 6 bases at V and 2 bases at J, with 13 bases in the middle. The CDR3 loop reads CASRTPRAQETQYF. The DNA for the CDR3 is TGTGCCAGCAGGACCCCCAGGGCGCAAGAGACCCAGTACTTC.

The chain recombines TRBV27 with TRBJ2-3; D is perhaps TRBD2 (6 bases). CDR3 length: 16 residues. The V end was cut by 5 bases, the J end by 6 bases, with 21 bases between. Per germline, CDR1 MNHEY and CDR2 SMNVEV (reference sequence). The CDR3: CASSKTPGLDIDTQYF. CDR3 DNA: TGTGCCAGCAGTAAAACCCCGGGACTTGATATCGATACGCAGTATTTT.

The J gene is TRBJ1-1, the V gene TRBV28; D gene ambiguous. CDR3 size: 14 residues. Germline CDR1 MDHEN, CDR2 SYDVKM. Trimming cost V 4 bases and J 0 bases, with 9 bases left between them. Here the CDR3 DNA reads TGTGCCAGCAGTTACCCTTATATGAACACTGAAGCTTTCTTT. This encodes CASSYPYMNTEAFF.

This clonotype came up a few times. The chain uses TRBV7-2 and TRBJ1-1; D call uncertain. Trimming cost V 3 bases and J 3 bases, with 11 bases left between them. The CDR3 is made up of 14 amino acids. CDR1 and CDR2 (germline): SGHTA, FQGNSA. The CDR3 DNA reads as TGTGCCAGCAGCTTTTCCGGGTCCGACACTGAAGCTTTCTTT. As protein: CASSFSGSDTEAFF.

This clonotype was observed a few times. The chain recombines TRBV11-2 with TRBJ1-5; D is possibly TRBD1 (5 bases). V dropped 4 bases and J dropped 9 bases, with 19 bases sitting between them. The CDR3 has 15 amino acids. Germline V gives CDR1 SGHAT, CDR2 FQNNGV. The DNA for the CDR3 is TGTGCCAGCAGCTCCGGGACCGATTATTGGAGGCCCCAGCATTTT. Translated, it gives CASSSGTDYWRPQHF.